Shown below are 26 T cell receptor beta chains from a single sample sequenced in a study of Ad26.COV2.S vaccination and SARS-CoV-2 variants. Treatment indicated: some 19 received Ad26.COV2.S at low or high dose, single or two shots; about 5 received placebo; per-sample allocation not given. Sampling occurred on day 63 after the first vaccine or placebo injection. The data were produced by immunoSEQ multiplex PCR, yet TCRdb's version contains in-frame clones alone and is incomplete. The sample lists around 270,000 clones; around 88% were seen once. This sample comprised peripheral blood, obtained in a trial of Ad26.COV2.S vaccine versus placebo. The receptors were gathered from a person between 18 and 59 years old who received the Ad26.COV2.S COVID-19 vaccine or a placebo.

CDR3 region: CASSLPGQHGYTF. The CDR3, as DNA: TGTGCCAGCAGCCTGCCGGGACAGCATGGCTACACCTTC. The chain is built from TRBV5-4 and TRBJ1-2; TRBD1 matches at 7 bases. The CDR3 has 13 amino acids. Germline V gene lookup returns CDR1 SGHNT and CDR2 YYREEE (reference sequence). Trimming cost V 4 bases and J 6 bases; bases outside gene matches: 6.

This clone was detected only a few times. The chain uses TRBV6-2 or TRBV6-3 and TRBJ1-1; 7 bases agree with TRBD1. The CDR3 has 13 residues. Germline assignment: CDR1 MNHEY and CDR2 SVGEGT. V dropped 5 bases and J dropped 4; count of bases not matched to a gene: 4. CDR3 bases: TGTGCCAGCAGTCTGACAGGGCGCACTGAAGCTTTCTTT. Protein sequence: CASSLTGRTEAFF.

This clone was recorded a few times. This sequence joins TRBV29-1 and TRBJ2-2, with D possibly TRBD2 on 6 matching bases. Germline-derived CDR1 and CDR2 are SQVTM and ANQGSEA. CDR3 length: 11 residues. CDR3 amino acids: CNTWEAGELFF. DNA of the CDR3: TGCAACACATGGGAGGCCGGGGAGCTGTTTTTT.

This clone was recorded once. The chain couples TRBV6-2 or TRBV6-3 to TRBJ2-7; either TRBD1 or TRBD2 may fit D (6 bases each). The V gene lost 3 bases and the J gene lost 5 bases, with 17 bases spanning the gap. Germline CDR1 MNHEY, CDR2 SVGEGT. The CDR3 length is 15 residues. CDR3 DNA: TGTGCCAGCAGTTATTTTGGGGGGCACTCTGACGAGCAGTACTTC. This gives the protein CASSYFGGHSDEQYF.

This chain uses TRBV18 with TRBJ2-1; D is unclear. This CDR3 has 16 residues. From germline, CDR1 is KGHSH and CDR2 LQKENI. V lost 4 bases to trimming and J lost 10 bases, with 23 bases between them. CDR3 DNA: TGTGCCAGCTCACTCAGGACGGCTACGCTACGAAGCGAGCAGTTCTTC. This codes for CASSLRTATLRSEQFF.

The genes are TRBV20-1 and TRBJ2-5; D uncertain. The CDR3 spans 9 residues. The V gene lost 6 bases and the J gene lost 5 bases, with 4 bases spanning the gap. In germline, CDR1 is DFQATT, CDR2 SNEGSKA (reference sequence). The CDR3 loop is CSARETQYF. The DNA for the CDR3 is TGCAGTGCCCGGGAGACCCAGTACTTC.

The gene calls are TRBV6-5 and TRBJ1-1; 7 bases line up with TRBD1. J lost 8 bases, V lost 0 bases, and 3 bases had no gene match. CDR1 is MNHEY, CDR2 SVGAGI, per germline. The CDR3 loop spans 13 amino acids. CDR3 sequence: CASSYSTGREAFF. The CDR3 DNA reads as TGTGCCAGCAGTTACTCGACAGGGAGGGAAGCTTTCTTT.

This chain links TRBV5-1 with TRBJ2-1, with TRBD2 matching over 7 bases. V gave up 0 bases and J gave up 7 bases; unmatched junction bases: 4. CDR1 and CDR2 from the germline V gene are SGHRS and YFSETQ. CDR3 length: 14 amino acids. CDR3 residues: CASSLDAGVNEQFF. CDR3 sequence (DNA): TGCGCCAGCAGCTTGGATGCGGGAGTGAATGAGCAGTTCTTC.

The genes are TRBV6-5 and TRBJ1-6, with no clear D. Germline loops: CDR1 MNHEY, CDR2 SVGAGI. V lost 6 bases and J 1 base, leaving 10 bases between the germline ends. The CDR3 contains 15 residues. The CDR3 loop is CASRGSASYNSPLHF. The CDR3 DNA is TGTGCCAGCAGAGGCTCAGCATCCTATAATTCACCCCTCCACTTT.

V gene TRBV4-2 combines with J gene TRBJ1-1; D is ambiguous. Trimming removed 1 base at V and 1 base at J, with 13 bases between. There are 16 residues in the CDR3. Germline V gene data show CDR1 as LGHNA and CDR2 as YNFKEQ. The CDR3 protein is CASSQGSRPQNTEAFF. CDR3 in DNA: TGTGCCAGCAGCCAAGGGTCGAGACCTCAGAACACTGAAGCTTTCTTT.

This clone was counted only a few times. The chain combines TRBV7-3 with TRBJ1-1, with unresolved D. With 2 bases removed from V and 1 base from J, the gap between germline ends came to 5 bases. The CDR3 extends over 13 amino acids. Germline loops: CDR1 SGHTA, CDR2 FQGTGA. As DNA, the CDR3 is TGTGCCAGCAGCTTATCGGGGAACACTGAAGCTTTCTTT. Its translation is CASSLSGNTEAFF.

The rearrangement uses TRBV7-9 and TRBJ1-1; D gene uncertain. The CDR3 extends over 14 amino acids. Germline V CDR1 and CDR2: SEHNR, FQNEAQ (reference sequence). V lost 9 bases and J 0 bases, leaving 14 bases between the germline ends. CDR3 amino acids: CASAAGSMNTEAFF. Written as DNA, the CDR3 is TGTGCCAGTGCCGCCGGGAGTATGAACACTGAAGCTTTCTTT.

The genes are TRBV19 and TRBJ1-1, with D maybe TRBD1 (6 bases). The CDR3 extends over 15 amino acids. Trimming took off 6 bases at V and 7 bases at J, with 21 bases between the two ends. Germline-derived CDR1 and CDR2 are LNHDA and SQIVND (reference sequence). The CDR3 reads CASRVADSKTGEAFF. In nucleotides, the CDR3 is TGTGCCAGTAGGGTTGCGGACAGTAAAACTGGTGAAGCTTTCTTT.

About this clone: This specimen includes other DNA sequences encoding the same CDR3. This chain connects TRBV12-3 or TRBV12-4 to TRBJ2-5; D ambiguous. The CDR3 runs to 11 residues. Trimming shortened V by 3 bases and J by 4 bases, and 3 bases separated the two germline ends. The CDR3 protein is CASSFAETQYF. DNA of the CDR3: TGTGCCAGCAGTTTCGCAGAGACCCAGTACTTC.

This chain links TRBV7-9 with TRBJ2-7; the D gene is possibly TRBD1 (6 bases). The germline CDR1 and CDR2 sequences are SEHNR and FQNEAQ (reference sequence). V was pared by 2 bases and J by 0 bases, with 17 bases between. This CDR3 is 17 amino acids long. The CDR3 loop is CASSLKHGQTNSYEQYV. CDR3 sequence (DNA): TGTGCCAGCAGCTTAAAACACGGACAGACCAACTCCTACGAGCAGTACGTC.

This clone has a single count. The chain has TRBV7-3 and TRBJ1-1; a possible D gene is TRBD1 (5 bases). Trimming stripped 2 bases from V and 5 bases from J, with 12 bases between. Germline assignment: CDR1 SGHTA and CDR2 FQGTGA. This CDR3 spans 14 amino acids. The CDR3 region is CASSLFRESTEAFF. The CDR3 nucleotides read TGTGCCAGCAGCTTATTCAGGGAGTCAACTGAAGCTTTCTTT.

V gene TRBV6-5 combines with J gene TRBJ2-1; D not resolved. Trimming cost V 5 bases and J 3 bases, with 8 bases left between them. In germline, CDR1 is MNHEY, CDR2 SVGAGI. The CDR3 covers 13 residues. The CDR3 DNA sequence: TGTGCCAGCAGTAGCGAGGTCTACAATGAGCAGTTCTTC. Translation gives CASSSEVYNEQFF.

The J gene is TRBJ1-1, the V gene TRBV27, with TRBD1 matching over 7 bases. The germline V gene has CDR1 MNHEY and CDR2 SMNVEV (reference sequence). The V segment lost 2 bases and the J segment 4 bases; nucleotides outside the gene matches: 7. The CDR3 spans 15 residues. Here the CDR3 reads CASSLDLSGGTEAFF. In DNA, the CDR3 is TGTGCCAGCAGTTTAGATCTGTCAGGGGGCACTGAAGCTTTCTTT.

As for this clone: Within the sample, other DNA sequences also encode this same CDR3. This chain uses TRBV19 with TRBJ1-2; 12 nucleotides match TRBD1. The CDR3 loop spans 15 amino acids. Germline-derived CDR1 and CDR2 are LNHDA and SQIVND (reference sequence). The ends lost 7 bases at V and 4 bases at J; junction bases unmatched: 7. CDR3 sequence (DNA): TGTGCCAGTACCCCCGGGACAGGGGGCGGCTATGGCTACACCTTC. Its translation: CASTPGTGGGYGYTF.

The CDR3 loop is CASNDRGETQYF. CDR3 DNA: TGCGCCAGCAACGACAGGGGGGAGACCCAGTACTTC. This rearrangement joins TRBV5-1 to TRBJ2-5; 9 bases match TRBD1. There are 12 residues in the CDR3. Germline V lookup: CDR1 SGHRS, CDR2 YFSETQ. Losses at the gene ends were 6 bases for V and 5 bases for J; bases not matched to a gene: 2.

The chain recombines TRBV4-1 with TRBJ1-4; no clear D gene. V lost 2 bases, J lost 1 base, and 17 bases lay in between. CDR3 length equals 18 residues. Germline V gene sequence: CDR1 MGHRA, CDR2 YSYEKL. DNA for the CDR3: TGCGCCAGCAGCCAACCCCAAAGGGTCCGAGGAACTAATGAAAAACTGTTTTTT. Amino acids: CASSQPQRVRGTNEKLFF.

The V gene is TRBV5-1, the J gene TRBJ2-7; D gene ambiguous. With 2 bases removed from V and 0 bases from J, the gap between germline ends came to 15 bases. There are 16 residues in the CDR3. Germline values: CDR1 SGHRS, CDR2 YFSETQ. Written as DNA, the CDR3 is TGCGCCAGCAGCTTTGCCCAGGTTTTCAGCTCCTACGAGCAGTACTTC. The encoded protein is CASSFAQVFSSYEQYF.

The rearrangement uses TRBV7-9 and TRBJ1-2, with 9 bases aligning to TRBD1. Germline CDR1 and CDR2: SEHNR and FQNEAQ (reference sequence). CDR3 length: 14 amino acids. Unmatched junction bases numbered 3, after V lost 4 bases and J lost 3 bases. CDR3 sequence: CASSYRGPYYGYTF. The CDR3 coding sequence is TGTGCCAGCAGCTACAGGGGGCCCTACTATGGCTACACCTTC. The variable domain in full, completed from reference TRBV7-9 and TRBJ1-2, reads DTGVSQNPRHKITKRGQNVTFRCDPISEHNRLYWYRQTLGQGPEFLTYFQNEAQLEKSRLLSDRFSAERPKGSFSTLEIQRTEQGDSAMYLCASSYRGPYYGYTFGSGTRLTVV.

The V gene is TRBV19, the J gene TRBJ2-1; D is possibly TRBD1 or TRBD2 (6 bases each). Trimming took off 3 bases at V and 3 bases at J, with 12 bases between the two ends. Germline CDR1 reads LNHDA; CDR2 reads SQIVND (reference sequence). The CDR3 runs 15 residues. The CDR3 nucleotides are TGTGCCAGTAGTATGGGGGCGCGGGACTACAATGAGCAGTTCTTC. This codes for CASSMGARDYNEQFF.

The V gene is TRBV27, the J gene TRBJ2-2, with 8 bases aligning to TRBD2. Germline CDR1 and CDR2: MNHEY and SMNVEV (reference sequence). V dropped 8 bases and J dropped 4; count of bases not matched to a gene: 9. This CDR3 contains 15 residues. The CDR3 DNA follows: TGTGCCAGCTCAGTTACTAGCGGTCTCACCGGGGAGCTGTTTTTT. This sequence encodes CASSVTSGLTGELFF.

The sample holds one count of this clone. The V and J genes are TRBV12-5 and TRBJ2-7; 7 bases map to TRBD1. The germline V gene encodes CDR1 LGHNT and CDR2 FRNRAP. The CDR3 covers 16 residues. Germline trimming cut 2 bases from V and 6 bases from J; bases unmatched to any gene: 13. CDR3 bases: TGTGCTAGTGGTTTGATGCCGGGACAGATTTTCGGCGAGCAGTACTTC. As protein: CASGLMPGQIFGEQYF.